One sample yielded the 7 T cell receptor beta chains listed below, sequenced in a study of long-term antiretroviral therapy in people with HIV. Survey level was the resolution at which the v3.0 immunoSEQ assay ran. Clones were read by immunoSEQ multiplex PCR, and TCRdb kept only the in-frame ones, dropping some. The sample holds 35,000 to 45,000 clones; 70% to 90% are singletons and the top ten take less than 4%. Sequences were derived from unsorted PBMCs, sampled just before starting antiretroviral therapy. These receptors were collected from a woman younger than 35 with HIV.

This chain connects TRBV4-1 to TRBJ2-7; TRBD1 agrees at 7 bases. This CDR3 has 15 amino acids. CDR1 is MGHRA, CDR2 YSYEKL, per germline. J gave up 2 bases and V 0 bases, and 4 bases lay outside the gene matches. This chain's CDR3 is CASSQELGQPYEQYF. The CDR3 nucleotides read TGCGCCAGCAGCCAAGAGTTGGGACAGCCCTACGAGCAGTACTTC.

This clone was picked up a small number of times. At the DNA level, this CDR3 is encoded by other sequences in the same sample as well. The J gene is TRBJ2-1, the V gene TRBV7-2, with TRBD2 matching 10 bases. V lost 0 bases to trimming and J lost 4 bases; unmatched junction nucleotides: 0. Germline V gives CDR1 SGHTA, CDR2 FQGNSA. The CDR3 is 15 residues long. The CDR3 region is CASSLAAGGYNEQFF. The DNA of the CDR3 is TGTGCCAGCAGCTTAGCAGCGGGAGGGTACAATGAGCAGTTCTTC.

CDR3: CASRGGTEAFF. The DNA for the CDR3 is TGTGCCAGCAGGGGGGGGACTGAAGCTTTCTTT. The genes are TRBV28 and TRBJ1-1; D is perhaps TRBD1 (5 bases). The CDR3 contains 11 residues. Trimming left V 6 bases short and J 5 bases short, with 7 bases between. From germline, CDR1 is MDHEN and CDR2 SYDVKM.

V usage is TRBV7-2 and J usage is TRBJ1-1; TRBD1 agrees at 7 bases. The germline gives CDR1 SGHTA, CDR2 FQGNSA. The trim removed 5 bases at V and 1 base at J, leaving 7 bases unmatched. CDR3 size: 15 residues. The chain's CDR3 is CASSDKGTANTEAFF. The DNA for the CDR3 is TGTGCCAGCAGCGACAAGGGGACAGCGAACACTGAAGCTTTCTTT.

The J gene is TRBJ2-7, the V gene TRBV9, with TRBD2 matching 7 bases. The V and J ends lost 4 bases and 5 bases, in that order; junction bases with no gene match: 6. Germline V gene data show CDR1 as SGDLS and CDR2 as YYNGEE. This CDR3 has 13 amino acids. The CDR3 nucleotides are TGTGCCAGCAGCTTAGGAACTAGCGACGAGCAGTACTTC. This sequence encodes CASSLGTSDEQYF.

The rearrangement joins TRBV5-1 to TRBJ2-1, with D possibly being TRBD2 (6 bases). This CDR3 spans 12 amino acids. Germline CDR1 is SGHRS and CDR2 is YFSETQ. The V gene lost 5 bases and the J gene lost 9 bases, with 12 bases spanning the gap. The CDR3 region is CASSNSGGEQFF. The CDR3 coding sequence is TGCGCCAGCAGTAATAGCGGTGGTGAGCAGTTCTTC.

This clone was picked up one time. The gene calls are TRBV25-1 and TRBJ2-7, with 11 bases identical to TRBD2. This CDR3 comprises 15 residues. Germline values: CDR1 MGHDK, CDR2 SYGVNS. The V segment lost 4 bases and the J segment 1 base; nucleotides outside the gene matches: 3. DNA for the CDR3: TGTGCCAGCAGTGGAGGGACTAGCGGTTCCTACGAGCAGTACTTC. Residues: CASSGGTSGSYEQYF.